A single TCR beta chain is shown here with its context. The target of this receptor is not known. Qualities for individual bases were not recorded, and no much larger clone is one base off. The junction shows trimming of 6 bases on V and 3 bases on J, plus 12 bases between the germline ends. CDR1 MNHEY and CDR2 SVGEGT were looked up in the germline V gene. The CDR3 runs 13 residues from the cysteine to the valine. Solely the CDR3 DNA is kept, with 39 bases framed from the first base. Sequencing was performed on an Illumina NovaSeq 6000. TCR cDNA was synthesized by 5'RACE template switching, through which a universal primer site and unique molecular identifiers were introduced. Priming of cDNA synthesis was performed from both the TCR alpha and TCR beta constant segments. Library amplification used two PCR steps, and the second PCR step added sample barcodes and sequencing adapters. Sequencing of the libraries was done on either Illumina HiSeq 2500 (2x100 bp) or NovaSeq (2x150 bp). The original pipeline was this. MIGEC was used to demultiplex reads and collapse the reads into UMI consensus sequences, and MiXCR was used for V(D)J alignment. Vaccine-responding clonotypes were defined with edgeR using replicate PBMC samples, requiring FDR below 0.01 and a log2 fold change above 5 up to day 15. Bulk clonotypes were assigned CD4 or CD8 identity according to which sequenced CD4 or CD8 repertoire held them at higher abundance. TCRdb took the public reads, trimmed them with fastp at Q25, ran MiXCR for clone calling and kept in-frame beta chains. Merged by CDR3 protein, the rows form single entries marked with the most common genes and DNA. These V and J calls rely on TCRdb rather than the paper's analysis. This sample gives 180,000 or so distinct CDR3 sequences in total; 11% of them show up just once. The biggest ten clones account for 30% to 45% of the sample.

This entry comes from a study of T cells after yellow fever vaccination (dated by TCRdb to between 2018 and 2021). Turning to the overall study: The SMART-Seq v4 Ultra Low Input RNA kit was used to prepare libraries from fractions with low cell numbers. To track T-cell clones before and after primary and booster YFV17D yellow fever vaccination, bulk TCR alpha and beta repertoires were sequenced longitudinally. Two healthy male donors, one aged 18 to 30 and one aged 30 to 40 years, were included in the cohort. Blood was collected at multiple timepoints before and after primary and secondary immunization, and bulk PBMC replicates and cell subsets were isolated. Findings and caveats that apply to the study as a whole: Only a couple of donors were included in the study, so the extent to which the findings can be generalized is limited. After the booster, most of the clones that had expanded following primary vaccination were detected again (almost 98% of CD4 and roughly 88% of CD8), which suggests that memory was broadly maintained. FACS-sorted repertoires could contain abundant contaminating clonotypes from the bulk population, so computational filtering was required. A small share of clonotypes was detected in both CD4 and CD8 compartments, with the overlap likely arising from convergent recombination. The secondary T-cell response was weaker than the primary response but faster, peaking on day 5 instead of day 15.

This specimen's treatment or condition label, interpreted: live attenuated yellow fever vaccine strain. PBMCs were isolated from peripheral blood using a standard Ficoll-Paque protocol. CD4 and CD8 T-cell fractions were isolated with Dynabeads CD4 and CD8 positive selection kits. TriZol was used to extract RNA from bulk PBMCs, CD4 and CD8 fractions, and dextramer-positive and dextramer-negative fractions. The receptor was isolated from a man in his late teens or twenties who received the YFV17D yellow fever vaccine. This chain joins TRBV6-2 or TRBV6-3 to TRBJ2-7; TRBD2 is a possible D gene, resting on 5 matching bases. Source: CD8+ T cells sorted from PBMCs, taken 15 days after the yellow fever booster vaccination. The CDR3 loop reads CASRRRGRYEQYV. The DNA reads TGTGCCAGCAGGCGCCGGGGTCGCTACGAGCAGTACGTC.